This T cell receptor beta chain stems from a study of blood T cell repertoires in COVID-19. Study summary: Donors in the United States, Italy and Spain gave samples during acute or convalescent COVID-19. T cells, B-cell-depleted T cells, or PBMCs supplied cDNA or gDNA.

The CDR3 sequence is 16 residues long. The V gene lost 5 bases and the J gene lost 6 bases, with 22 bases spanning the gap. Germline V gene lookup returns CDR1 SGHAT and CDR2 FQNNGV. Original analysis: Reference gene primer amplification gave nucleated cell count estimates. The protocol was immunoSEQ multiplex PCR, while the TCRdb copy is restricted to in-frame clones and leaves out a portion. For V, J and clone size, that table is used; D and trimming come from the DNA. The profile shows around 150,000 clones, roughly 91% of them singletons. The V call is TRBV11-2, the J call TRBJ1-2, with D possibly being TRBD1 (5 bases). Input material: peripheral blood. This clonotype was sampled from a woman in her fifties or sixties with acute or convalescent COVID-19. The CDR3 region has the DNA TGTGCCAGCAGCCCCCTGGGGGGGTCCGGACGAAATGGCTACACCTTC. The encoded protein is CASSPLGGSGRNGYTF.